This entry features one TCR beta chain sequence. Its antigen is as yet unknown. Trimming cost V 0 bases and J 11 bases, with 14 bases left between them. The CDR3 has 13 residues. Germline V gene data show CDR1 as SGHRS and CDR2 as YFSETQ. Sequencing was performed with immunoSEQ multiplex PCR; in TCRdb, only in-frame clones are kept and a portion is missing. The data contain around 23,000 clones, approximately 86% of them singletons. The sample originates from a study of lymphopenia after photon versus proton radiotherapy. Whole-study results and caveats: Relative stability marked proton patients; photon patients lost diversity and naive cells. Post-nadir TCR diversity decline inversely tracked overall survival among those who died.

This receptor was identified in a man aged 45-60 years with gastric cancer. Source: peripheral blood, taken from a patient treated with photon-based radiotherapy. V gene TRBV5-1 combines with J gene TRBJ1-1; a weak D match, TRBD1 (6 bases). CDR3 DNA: TGCGCCAGCAGCTTGGAGCAGGGGAGAATTGCTTTCTTT. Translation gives CASSLEQGRIAFF.